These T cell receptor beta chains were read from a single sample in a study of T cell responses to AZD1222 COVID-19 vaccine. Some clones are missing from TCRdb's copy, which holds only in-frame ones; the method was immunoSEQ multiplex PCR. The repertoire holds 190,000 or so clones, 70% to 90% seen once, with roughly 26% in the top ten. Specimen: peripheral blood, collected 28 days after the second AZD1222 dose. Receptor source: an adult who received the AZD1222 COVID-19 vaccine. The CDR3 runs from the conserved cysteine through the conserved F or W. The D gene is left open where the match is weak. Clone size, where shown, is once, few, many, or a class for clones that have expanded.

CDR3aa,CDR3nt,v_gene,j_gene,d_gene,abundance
CASSPGAGASYEQYF,TGTGCCAGCAGCCCGGGGGCAGGGGCCTCCTACGAGCAGTACTTC,TRBV7-3,TRBJ2-7,.,.
CASSPRAVSVEQYF,TGTGCCAGCAGTCCACGCGCGGTGTCTGTCGAGCAGTACTTC,TRBV27,TRBJ2-7,.,.
CASSLKVRDEQYF,TGTGCCAGCAGCTTAAAGGTTCGGGACGAGCAGTACTTC,TRBV7-3,TRBJ2-7,.,.
CASSQSTGGAPNTQYF,TGTGCCAGCAGTCAAAGCACAGGGGGCGCACCGAATACGCAGTATTTT,TRBV28,TRBJ2-3,TRBD1,once
CASSHRGGTDTQYF,TGTGCCAGCAGCCACAGGGGTGGCACAGATACGCAGTATTTT,TRBV27,TRBJ2-3,TRBD1,.
CAWSTSGAPYNEQFF,TGTGCCTGGAGTACTAGCGGGGCTCCCTACAATGAGCAGTTCTTC,TRBV30,TRBJ2-1,TRBD2,.
CASRVTGVNTEAFF,TGCGCCAGCAGAGTTACGGGGGTGAACACTGAAGCTTTCTTT,TRBV5-1,TRBJ1-1,.,.
CASSAGTGETGELFF,TGTGCCAGCAGCGCCGGGACAGGGGAAACCGGGGAGCTGTTTTTT,TRBV2,TRBJ2-2,TRBD1,.
CASSLNRETEAFF,TGTGCCAGCAGTTTAAATAGGGAGACGGAAGCTTTCTTT,TRBV28,TRBJ1-1,.,.
CASSEGETDTGELFF,TGTGCCAGCAGTGAAGGTGAGACGGACACCGGGGAGCTGTTTTTT,TRBV6-1,TRBJ2-2,.,once
CASSSSTSGSYEQYF,TGTGCCAGCAGCTCATCGACTAGCGGGAGTTACGAGCAGTACTTC,TRBV7-2,TRBJ2-7,TRBD2,.
CASSFLQIGQQPNYGYTF,TGTGCCAGCAGCTTTCTCCAAATAGGACAGCAACCCAACTATGGCTACACCTTC,TRBV7-2,TRBJ1-2,.,.
CASSPAHLSDTQYF,TGTGCCAGCAGCCCCGCCCACTTGTCAGATACGCAGTATTTT,TRBV28,TRBJ2-3,.,.
CASRSGQYNEQFF,TGTGCCAGCAGGTCAGGGCAATACAATGAGCAGTTCTTC,TRBV25-1,TRBJ2-1,.,.
CASSYGTLAYEQYF,TGTGCCAGCAGTTACGGGACCCTCGCTTACGAGCAGTACTTC,TRBV6-5,TRBJ2-7,.,.
CASSQDAGQGSGYTF,TGCGCCAGCAGCCAAGACGCGGGACAGGGATCTGGCTACACCTTC,TRBV4-3,TRBJ1-2,TRBD1,.
CSASSSGRNYNEQFF,TGCAGTGCTAGTAGTAGCGGGAGGAACTACAATGAGCAGTTCTTC,TRBV20-1,TRBJ2-1,TRBD2,.
CASSHLQGAGELFF,TGTGCCAGCAGCCATCTACAGGGGGCCGGGGAGCTGTTTTTT,TRBV14,TRBJ2-2,TRBD1,.
CATASVSTNEKLFF,TGTGCCACCGCCTCAGTCTCAACTAATGAAAAACTGTTTTTT,TRBV7-2,TRBJ1-4,.,.
CASSQGPGKMANEKLFF,TGCGCCAGCAGCCAAGGGCCTGGGAAAATGGCTAATGAAAAACTGTTTTTT,TRBV4-3,TRBJ1-4,.,.
CASGRQDTYEQYF,TGTGCCAGTGGGAGACAGGATACCTACGAGCAGTACTTC,TRBV19,TRBJ2-7,.,.
CASSHRLAPRPNTGELFF,TGTGCCAGCAGCCACCGACTAGCGCCTAGACCGAACACCGGGGAGCTGTTTTTT,TRBV9,TRBJ2-2,TRBD2,.
CASSEGLAVDIQYF,TGTGCCAGTAGTGAGGGGCTAGCCGTAGACATTCAGTACTTC,TRBV19,TRBJ2-4,.,once
CASSPPGAGYEQYF,TGTGCCAGCAGCCCCCCGGGAGCGGGGTACGAGCAGTACTTC,TRBV7-2,TRBJ2-7,TRBD2,.
CASSSTGGFHEQYF,TGTGCCAGCAGCTCGACAGGGGGCTTCCACGAGCAGTACTTC,TRBV6-2/TRBV6-3,TRBJ2-7,TRBD1,.
CASSISTPGRGLYNEQFF,TGTGCCAGTAGTATATCCACCCCCGGGAGGGGATTATACAATGAGCAGTTCTTC,TRBV19,TRBJ2-1,TRBD2,.
CASSPGLAGVGEQFF,TGTGCCAGCAGTCCCGGACTAGCGGGAGTGGGTGAGCAGTTCTTC,TRBV5-4,TRBJ2-1,TRBD2,.
CASSEGDSNQPQHF,TGTGCCAGCAGCGAGGGAGATAGCAATCAGCCCCAGCATTTT,TRBV6-2/TRBV6-3,TRBJ1-5,.,many
CASSLGGTNEKLFF,TGTGCCAGCAGTTTGGGAGGGACTAATGAAAAACTGTTTTTT,TRBV28,TRBJ1-4,.,.
CASSQGVPEQFF,TGTGCCAGCAGCCAAGGGGTTCCTGAGCAGTTCTTC,TRBV7-9,TRBJ2-1,.,.
CASSDLLGQSQFF,TGTGCCAGCAGTGATCTATTGGGACAGTCTCAGTTCTTC,TRBV6-1,TRBJ2-1,TRBD1,.
CASNPGQGTDTQYF,TGTGCCAGCAATCCGGGACAGGGAACAGATACGCAGTATTTT,TRBV7-3,TRBJ2-3,TRBD1,once
CASSRDIENIQYF,TGTGCCAGCTCCCGGGACATCGAAAACATTCAGTACTTC,TRBV2,TRBJ2-4,.,.
CASTRSSYEQYF,TGTGCCAGCACCCGGAGCTCCTACGAGCAGTACTTC,TRBV7-9,TRBJ2-7,.,.
CASSLALSGSNNEQFF,TGTGCCAGCAGCTTAGCCCTTAGCGGGAGCAACAATGAGCAGTTCTTC,TRBV7-2,TRBJ2-1,TRBD2,.
CASSSWGRREERETQYF,TGTGCCAGCAGCTCCTGGGGGAGGCGGGAAGAGAGAGAGACCCAGTACTTC,TRBV7-8,TRBJ2-5,.,.
CASSQDHRGETQYF,TGCGCCAGCAGCCAAGATCATAGGGGTGAGACCCAGTACTTC,TRBV4-3,TRBJ2-5,.,.
CASSVSSGYNEQFF,TGTGCCAGCAGCGTCTCTAGCGGTTACAATGAGCAGTTCTTC,TRBV11-3,TRBJ2-1,TRBD2,once
CASSLARRGEEQYF,TGCGCCAGCAGCTTGGCCAGGAGAGGCGAAGAGCAGTACTTC,TRBV5-1,TRBJ2-7,.,.
CASSTSGWGTGELFF,TGTGCCAGTAGTACTAGCGGGTGGGGTACCGGGGAGCTGTTTTTT,TRBV19,TRBJ2-2,TRBD2,once
CARDNSGANVLTF,TGTGCCAGGGACAACTCTGGGGCCAACGTCCTGACTTTC,TRBV6-6,TRBJ2-6,.,.
CASSRDRSNQPQHF,TGTGCCAGCAGCCGGGACAGGAGCAATCAGCCCCAGCATTTT,TRBV4-2,TRBJ1-5,TRBD1,.
CASSFRDRGPDTQYF,TGTGCCAGCAGCTTCAGGGACAGGGGACCAGATACGCAGTATTTT,TRBV7-2,TRBJ2-3,TRBD1,.
CASSQAPTSGYEQYF,TGTGCCAGCAGCCAAGCCCCCACTAGCGGCTACGAGCAGTACTTC,TRBV3-1/TRBV3-2,TRBJ2-7,TRBD2,.
CASSSNGQGRYEQYF,TGTGCCAGCAGTTCCAACGGACAGGGGAGATACGAGCAGTACTTC,TRBV6-5,TRBJ2-7,TRBD1,.
CASSPGHENTEAFF,TGTGCCAGCAGCCCCGGACACGAGAACACTGAAGCTTTCTTT,TRBV11-3,TRBJ1-1,.,.
CAWSRSNQPQHF,TGTGCCTGGAGTCGCAGCAATCAGCCCCAGCATTTT,TRBV30,TRBJ1-5,.,.
CAISDPASGYNEQFF,TGTGCCATCAGTGATCCGGCTAGCGGTTACAATGAGCAGTTCTTC,TRBV10-3,TRBJ2-1,TRBD2,.
CASSQGGDQPQHF,TGTGCCAGCAGCCAAGGAGGGGATCAGCCCCAGCATTTT,TRBV4-2,TRBJ1-5,.,.
CASRSGYYGNQPQHF,TGTGCCAGCAGATCCGGCTACTATGGCAATCAGCCCCAGCATTTT,TRBV6-5,TRBJ1-5,.,.
CASSEQGEASPLHF,TGTGCCAGCAGTGAACAGGGGGAGGCTTCACCCCTCCACTTT,TRBV25-1,TRBJ1-6,TRBD1,few
CASSLSGLVEGGDTQYF,TGTGCCAGCAGCTTAAGTGGACTAGTGGAGGGAGGAGATACGCAGTATTTT,TRBV7-9,TRBJ2-3,TRBD2,.
CASSSSGRAPSFTDTQYF,TGTGCCAGCAGTTCCAGCGGGAGGGCCCCGAGTTTCACAGATACGCAGTATTTT,TRBV28,TRBJ2-3,TRBD2,few
CASSPELAGVEQYF,TGTGCCAGCAGCCCTGAACTAGCGGGAGTCGAGCAGTACTTC,TRBV5-4,TRBJ2-7,TRBD2,.
CASSFDRGDEQYF,TGTGCCAGCAGCTTCGACAGGGGGGACGAGCAGTACTTC,TRBV5-4,TRBJ2-7,TRBD1,.
CASSQALVGGRTEAFF,TGTGCCAGCAGCCAAGCTCTAGTCGGGGGGAGGACTGAAGCTTTCTTT,TRBV4-2,TRBJ1-1,.,.
CASGEELGELFF,TGTGCCAGTGGAGAGGAATTGGGGGAGCTGTTTTTT,TRBV12-3/TRBV12-4,TRBJ2-2,.,.